One T cell receptor beta chain is described in this entry. Its recognized antigen is unknown. No qualities accompany the bases; no much larger clone lies one base away. This sample is part of a study of cytomegalovirus exposure and HLA in healthy donors (dated by TCRdb to the late 2010s). About the investigation overall: In an earlier analysis of roughly 500 of the donors, 276 Gb of sequence data and 90 million to 120 million unique TCR beta sequences from roughly 190 million T cells were reported. An early release that covered 500 to 800 HLA-typed donors contained approximately 300 gigabases of sequencing data and 70 million to 100 million unique TCR sequences. The genetic ancestry cluster associated with self-reported Caucasian donors included about 81% of the approximately 430 genotyped donors. The study was designed to test whether signatures of past pathogen exposure could be identified by cataloging public T cell receptors. The T cell repertoires of 700 or so subjects were profiled by immunosequencing and related to cytomegalovirus serostatus. Besides the first cohort of 500 to 700 subjects, a separate validation cohort made up of 120 different subjects was used. To predict cytomegalovirus infection status, the study combined high-throughput TCR immunosequencing, statistical association of individual TCRs with disease status, and machine learning. To study patterns of TCR occurrence, a later analysis re-analyzed previously published TCR beta repertoires from 550 to 800 donors and added high-resolution HLA genotyping. Rather than using new phenotypic data, the later analysis identified candidate immune exposures from TCR beta sequences and from how often those sequences occurred across donors. An earlier analysis of 500 to 650 of the donors applied high-throughput TCR beta sequencing to assess whether each TCR beta V gene segment acted as functional or pseudogenic. Alongside the repertoire data, information on donor age, sex, ethnicity and CMV serostatus was compiled. Genome-wide SNP genotypes for about 55% of the roughly 670 donors were used in a later genetic analysis, which treated that subset as a discovery cohort. All discovery cohort repertoires had been generated using a single sequencing platform. HLA typing covered class I and class II loci at four-digit resolution. The number of typed donors differed by locus: roughly 629-630 for A, B, C, DRB1 and DQB1; 500 to 550 for DQA1; some 610 for DPA1; and around 450 for DPB1. Roughly five DR-DQ haplotypes were handled as single units for association and clustering because linkage in the cohort was strong. Among some 410 genotyped donors of the cohort, an average of around 250,000 unique TCR beta nucleotide sequences was sequenced per donor, of which about 19% were non-productive. Here is what the overall study found, with its caveats: The study gave a list of about 150 TCR beta chains associated with cytomegalovirus. In a later genetic analysis, a missense DCLRE1C variant was associated with V-gene and J-gene trimming of TCR beta chains, and the association was replicated in an independent cohort. A later analysis reported that several top co-occurrence clusters appeared linked to parvovirus B19, influenza, CMV and Epstein-Barr virus. A further reported finding was that TCR beta sequences accurately predicted the HLA-A and HLA-B alleles for most subjects in the first cohort. Because counts were too low, seventeen rarely observed V segments, including chromosome 9 orphons, were left out of the earlier analysis of some 640 of the donors. In a later analysis, HLA-associated TCR beta chains were found to be more clonally expanded and to have lower generation probabilities than equally common non-associated chains. A few of the identified cytomegalovirus-associated TCR beta chains were confirmed in vitro to be specific for cytomegalovirus antigens. For the cohort, immune exposure information was limited to CMV serostatus. According to a later genetic analysis, donors in an Asian-associated ancestry cluster had fewer N-insertions in productive TCRs than the approximately 670-donor mean. When HLA alleles, especially DR and DQ, strongly co-occurred, attributing TCR associations to individual alleles was difficult. Only TCR beta chains were sequenced in this cohort, and the absence of alpha or paired-chain data limited detectable features. In both the original and validation cohorts, the classifier was reported to diagnose cytomegalovirus status with high specificity and sensitivity. Correlated functional status among segregating V segments might reflect linkage disequilibrium, but an unknown experimental factor could not be ruled out. In a later analysis, the rate of TCR association differed among HLA loci, with DRB1 alleles having the most associated TCRs and HLA-C alleles having the fewest. Some IMGT-functional V segments, including TRBV6-2 and TRBV6-3, could not be told apart with the 87-base-pair reads, so those segments were excluded. The presence/absence analyses assumed that sequencing depth was roughly uniform across donors, and that assumption may not be true. The authors suggested that the approach could potentially be extended to other disease states and immunological phenotypes. In a later analysis, most CMV-associated TCR beta chains were found to appear HLA-restricted, with HLA associations seemingly driven largely by CMV exposure. Broadly in line with IMGT annotations, most TCR beta V segments showed up in productive rearrangements about 90% or about 30% of the time in an earlier analysis of approximately 640 of the donors. HLA typing was unavailable for some donors at each locus, so association tests used only the typed subset. A later analysis associated 16,951 TCR beta sequences with specific HLA alleles at a false discovery rate of 0.05. Most TCR sequences were seen in very few donors, while some public TCRs were found in many individuals. A group of highly shared sequence variants was considered likely to be a technical artifact of the sequencing pipeline.

The cohort was made up of approximately 670 healthy bone marrow donors. Cohort members were all nominally healthy when sampled, although unrecorded immune exposures were likely present. The donor tested CMV seronegative, placing the donor among the 350 or so seronegative members of the cohort. A peripheral blood sample was collected from each donor, and TCR beta sequencing was performed on peripheral blood mononuclear cells. Genomic DNA was extracted from the blood cell samples with the Qiagen DNeasy Blood Extraction Kit. CDR1 and CDR2 (SNHLY, FYNNEI) derive from the germline V gene. V lost 6 bases and J lost 1 base; the stretch between them is 7 bases long. The CDR3, cysteine through phenylalanine, is 13 amino acids long. Only the CDR3 part of the read is kept: 39 bases, read in frame from the first base. The library was made by the immunoSEQ multiplex PCR assay. For the multiplex PCR, a mixture combining 60 forward primers for TCR Vbeta segments and 13 reverse primers for TCR Jbeta segments was used. The CDR3 region of rearranged TCR beta genes was amplified from genomic DNA by a multiplex PCR assay. The amplified TCR beta libraries were sequenced on the Illumina HiSeq System as 87-base-pair reads. The study's own analysis went as follows. Across the 500 to 850 repertoires, a later analysis counted 80 million or so unique TCR beta chains, roughly 11 million of which were shared by at least two donors. Raw reads were error-corrected and collapsed into unique sequences with a nearest-neighbor algorithm that merged closely related sequences to remove PCR and sequencing errors. Alignment of CDR3 sequences to IMGT reference sequences was used to assign V, D and J gene segments. Each retained sequence needed at least a six-nucleotide match to both a V gene segment and a J gene segment. Rearrangements were classified as productive when the CDR3 lacked stop codons and remained in frame with V and J, and all other rearrangements were classified as non-productive. Following IMGT convention, CDR3 was defined as the stretch from the second conserved V-encoded cysteine to the conserved J-encoded phenylalanine. In an earlier analysis of 587 of the donors, sequences lacking an unambiguous match to a single V gene segment were excluded. An earlier analysis of 587 of the donors called V segments functional above 56.7% productive rearrangements and segregating when the between-donor standard deviation exceeded 5%. A statistical classification framework was developed to diagnose cytomegalovirus status using the catalog of TCR beta chain sequences. In a later analysis, TCR nucleotide sequences were compared against IMGT/GENE-DB human TR gene sequences so that V and J genes could be assigned. Using the TCRdist pipeline, a later analysis assigned CDR3 sequences along with most-parsimonious VDJ recombination scenarios. In a later analysis, each TCR beta chain was defined by its CDR3 amino acid sequence together with its V-gene family, and reads lacking a unique V-gene family were excluded. As a way to deal with suspected cross-contamination and a sequencing artifact, a later analysis dropped 450 to 600 nucleotide sequences that were highly shared and had low generation probability. In a later analysis, a clonal expansion index for each public chain was calculated from normalized within-repertoire ranks of inferred template counts. In a later analysis, generation probabilities were computed using a VDJ recombination model fitted to out-of-frame rearrangements, and the results were checked against IGoR. Hypergeometric tests were used in a later analysis to score TCR-TCR, TCR-HLA and TCR-CMV co-occurrence, with a repertoire-size bias correction applied to the TCR pairs. In a later analysis, false discovery rates were estimated by permuting HLA or CMV assignments 20 times. A later analysis grouped co-occurring TCRs with DBSCAN, adding TCRdist sequence similarity when clustering within HLA-allele-positive subsets. Repertoires with fewer than 30,000 or more than 120,000 public chains were left out of co-occurrence clustering, as were roughly five repertoires with anomalous nucleotide sharing. In its TCRdb copy, this immuneACCESS table keeps in-frame sequences only and misses some clones. Where compared with another copy, unresolved V genes explain less than half of these, and the others have no known cause. V and J calls and clone size come straight from that table; D and trimming were deduced from the DNA. This sample holds over 150,000 clones; roughly 72% were observed only once. Together, the top ten hold roughly 2.2% of the sample.

This TCR was recovered from a man aged 25-45 years in good health and CMV-seronegative. This receptor chain uses TRBV2 and TRBJ1-5, with no D gene named confidently. Sequenced: PBMCs. The CDR3 here reads CASRPGSNQPQHF. The sequenced DNA is TGTGCCAGCAGACCGGGAAGCAATCAGCCCCAGCATTTT.